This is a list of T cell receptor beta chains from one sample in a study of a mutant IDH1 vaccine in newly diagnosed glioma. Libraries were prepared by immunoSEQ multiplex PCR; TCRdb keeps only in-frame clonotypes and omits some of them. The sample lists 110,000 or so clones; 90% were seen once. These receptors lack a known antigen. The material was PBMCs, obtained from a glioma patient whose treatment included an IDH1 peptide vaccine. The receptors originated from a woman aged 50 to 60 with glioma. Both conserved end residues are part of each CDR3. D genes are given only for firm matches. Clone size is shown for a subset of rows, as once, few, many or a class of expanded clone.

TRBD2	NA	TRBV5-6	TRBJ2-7	CASSLAGGFLSYEQYF	TGTGCCAGCAGCTTGGCGGGGGGGTTCCTCTCCTACGAGCAGTACTTC
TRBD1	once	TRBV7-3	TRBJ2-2	CASSLLRDRDTGELFF	TGTGCCAGCAGCTTACTCCGGGACAGGGACACCGGGGAGCTGTTTTTT
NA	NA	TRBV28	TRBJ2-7	CASPPRGRSYEQYF	TGTGCCAGCCCGCCGCGAGGGAGGAGCTACGAGCAGTACTTC
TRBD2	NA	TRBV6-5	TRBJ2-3	CASSRTSGSTDTQYF	TGTGCCAGCAGTCGGACTAGCGGGAGCACAGATACGCAGTATTTT
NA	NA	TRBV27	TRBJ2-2	CASSSRGRNTGELFF	TGTGCCAGCAGTTCGAGGGGGAGGAACACCGGGGAGCTGTTTTTT
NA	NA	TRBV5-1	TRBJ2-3	CASSLGGSSDTQYF	TGCGCCAGCAGCTTGGGTGGGAGCTCAGATACGCAGTATTTT
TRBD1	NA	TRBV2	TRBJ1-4	CASSATGGGPNEKLFF	TGTGCCAGCAGTGCTACAGGGGGGGGGCCTAATGAAAAACTGTTTTTT
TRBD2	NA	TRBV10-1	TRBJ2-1	CASSENPGLANEQFF	TGCGCCAGCAGTGAAAACCCGGGACTAGCGAATGAGCAGTTCTTC
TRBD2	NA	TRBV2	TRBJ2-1	CASKASGSYEQFF	TGTGCCAGCAAAGCTAGCGGGAGCTATGAGCAGTTCTTC
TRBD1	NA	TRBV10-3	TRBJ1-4	CAIRPGQGDEKLFF	TGTGCCATCAGACCGGGACAGGGGGATGAAAAACTGTTTTTT
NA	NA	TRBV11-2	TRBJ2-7	CASSNRDPDEQYF	TGTGCCAGCAGCAACCGGGACCCAGACGAGCAGTACTTC
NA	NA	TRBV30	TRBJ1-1	CAWKASMNTEAFF	TGTGCCTGGAAGGCTTCCATGAACACTGAAGCTTTCTTT
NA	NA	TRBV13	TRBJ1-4	CASSPGGFNEKLFF	TGTGCCAGCAGCCCGGGCGGGTTTAATGAAAAACTGTTTTTT
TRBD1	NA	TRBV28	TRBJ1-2	CASSLSPRQGGYTF	TGTGCCAGCAGTTTATCCCCACGACAGGGTGGCTACACCTTC
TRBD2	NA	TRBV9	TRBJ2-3	CASSSGLAGSSTDTQYF	TGTGCCAGCAGTTCGGGACTAGCGGGATCCAGCACAGATACGCAGTATTTT
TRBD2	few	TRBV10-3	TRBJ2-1	CAISESMASGDYNEQFF	TGTGCCATCAGTGAGTCGATGGCAAGCGGGGATTACAATGAGCAGTTCTTC
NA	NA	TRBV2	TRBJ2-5	CASNEGIRGETQYF	TGTGCCAGCAATGAGGGGATAAGGGGGGAGACCCAGTACTTC
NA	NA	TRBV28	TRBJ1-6	CASTGSETPLHF	TGTGCCAGCACAGGATCCGAGACACCCCTCCACTTT
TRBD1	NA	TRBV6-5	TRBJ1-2	CASSYLGGGRGYTF	TGTGCCAGCAGTTACTTAGGGGGCGGCCGTGGCTACACCTTC
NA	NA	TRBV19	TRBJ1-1	CASSLQRTEAFF	TGTGCCAGTAGTCTACAGCGGACTGAAGCTTTCTTT
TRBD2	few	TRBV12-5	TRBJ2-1	CASGLSPTSGSYNEQFF	TGTGCTAGTGGTTTGTCCCCGACTAGCGGATCCTACAATGAGCAGTTCTTC
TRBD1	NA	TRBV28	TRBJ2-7	CASSLGQEIGYYEQYF	TGTGCCAGCAGTTTGGGACAGGAGATAGGCTACTACGAGCAGTACTTC